This T cell receptor (beta chain) stems from a study of shared clonotypes between healthy human individuals. Across the study: Ranging from 18 to 49 in age, donors were two women and three men. Study-level results: The sharing of 4.5% to 6.5% of naive CD4 clonotypes was seen across several donors.

A note on this clone: What it binds is unknown.

Deep was the level at which the assay was run. Sequenced by immunoSEQ multiplex PCR; TCRdb stores in-frame clones only, minus some. The table lists millions of clones, 85% to 95% of them singletons. This CDR3 is 14 amino acids long. Germline V gives CDR1 MGHRA, CDR2 YSYEKL. Trimming took 4 bases from V and 8 from J; bases not matched to a gene: 10. The naive CD8 subset, CD45RO-negative cells positively selected for CCR7, excluded terminally differentiated effector memory CD45RA+ cells. Donors, healthy HIV-negative adults, lacked recent acute infections or vaccinations. The sample consisted of naive CD8+ T cells sorted from blood. This TCR derives from a young man in good health. The V and J genes are TRBV4-1 and TRBJ1-1; 7 bases fit TRBD1. The CDR3 loop is CASSPGRGREEAFF. CDR3 DNA sequence: TGCGCCAGCAGCCCAGGTAGGGGGCGAGAGGAAGCTTTCTTT.